Listed below are T cell receptor beta chains from one sample, sequenced in a study of post-analysis software for immune sequencing data. TCRdb reprocessed the PCR reads via MiXCR and lists one record per CDR3 protein. The table includes approximately 360,000 distinct CDR3 sequences, around a third detected once. The sample comprised blood. The receptors come from a girl under 18 with multiple sclerosis. The CDR3 runs from the conserved cysteine through the conserved F or W. Fields, in order: D gene, V gene, clone size, J gene, CDR3 protein, CDR3 DNA. A D gene is named only where the DNA matches it firmly. Clone size is shown for a subset of rows, as once, few, many or a class of expanded clone.

d_gene: NA
v_gene: TRBV20-1
abundance: NA
j_gene: TRBJ2-3
CDR3aa: CSATGSSDTQYF
CDR3nt: TGCAGTGCTACTGGGAGTTCAGATACGCAGTATTTT

d_gene: NA
v_gene: TRBV29-1
abundance: many
j_gene: TRBJ1-6
CDR3aa: CSVSLGGGLNSPLHF
CDR3nt: TGCAGCGTGTCCCTAGGGGGGGGCCTCAATTCACCCCTCCACTTT

d_gene: NA
v_gene: TRBV20-1
abundance: NA
j_gene: TRBJ2-1
CDR3aa: CSASPRTWQETQFF
CDR3nt: TGCAGTGCTAGTCCCAGGACTTGGCAAGAGACCCAGTTCTTC

d_gene: TRBD2
v_gene: TRBV15
abundance: once
j_gene: TRBJ2-3
CDR3aa: CATSRWGGSTDTQYF
CDR3nt: TGTGCCACCAGCAGATGGGGGGGGAGCACAGATACGCAGTATTTT

d_gene: NA
v_gene: TRBV3-1
abundance: few
j_gene: TRBJ2-3
CDR3aa: CASSGRLGAPTDTQYF
CDR3nt: TGTGCCAGCAGCGGGAGACTGGGGGCCCCCACAGATACGCAGTATTTT

d_gene: NA
v_gene: TRBV30
abundance: NA
j_gene: TRBJ1-5
CDR3aa: CAWSVTGRNRQPQHF
CDR3nt: TGTGCCTGGAGTGTCACCGGACGGAACAGACAGCCCCAGCATTTT

d_gene: NA
v_gene: TRBV20-1
abundance: few
j_gene: TRBJ2-3
CDR3aa: CSARPPVAGRYTDTQYF
CDR3nt: TGCAGTGCTAGACCCCCCGTGGCGGGGAGATACACAGATACGCAGTATTTT

d_gene: TRBD2
v_gene: TRBV6-1
abundance: few
j_gene: TRBJ2-5
CDR3aa: CASSGTRTETQYF
CDR3nt: TGTGCCAGCAGTGGGACTAGGACAGAGACCCAGTACTTC

d_gene: NA
v_gene: TRBV6-5
abundance: few
j_gene: TRBJ2-3
CDR3aa: CASSSRRGTDTQYF
CDR3nt: TGTGCCAGCAGTTCGAGGAGGGGCACAGATACGCAGTATTTT

d_gene: TRBD1
v_gene: TRBV6-6
abundance: few
j_gene: TRBJ2-7
CDR3aa: CASSTDRGGYEQYF
CDR3nt: TGTGCCAGCAGTACCGACAGGGGCGGCTACGAGCAGTACTTC

d_gene: NA
v_gene: TRBV15
abundance: NA
j_gene: TRBJ1-5
CDR3aa: CATSSLGRQPQHF
CDR3nt: TGTGCCACCAGCAGCCTAGGGAGGCAGCCCCAGCATTTT

d_gene: NA
v_gene: TRBV18
abundance: few
j_gene: TRBJ2-7
CDR3aa: CASSPRLIVGQGYSYEQYF
CDR3nt: TGTGCCAGCTCACCACGTCTGATCGTAGGGCAGGGTTACTCCTACGAGCAGTACTTC

d_gene: NA
v_gene: TRBV7-2
abundance: NA
j_gene: TRBJ2-1
CDR3aa: CASSSAGLNEQFF
CDR3nt: TGTGCCAGCAGCTCGGCAGGGTTAAATGAGCAGTTCTTC

d_gene: NA
v_gene: TRBV27
abundance: NA
j_gene: TRBJ1-1
CDR3aa: CASWRDTTEAFF
CDR3nt: TGTGCCAGCTGGAGGGATACGACTGAAGCTTTCTTT

d_gene: TRBD2
v_gene: TRBV20-1
abundance: NA
j_gene: TRBJ2-5
CDR3aa: CSARDVSGGAQETQYF
CDR3nt: TGCAGTGCTAGAGATGTAAGCGGGGGGGCCCAAGAGACCCAGTACTTC

d_gene: TRBD2
v_gene: TRBV6-5
abundance: NA
j_gene: TRBJ2-1
CDR3aa: CASSDRGRAGNEQFF
CDR3nt: TGTGCCAGCAGCGATCGAGGGAGGGCCGGGAATGAGCAGTTCTTC

d_gene: TRBD2
v_gene: TRBV29-1
abundance: NA
j_gene: TRBJ2-1
CDR3aa: CSVERAGGPYNEQFF
CDR3nt: TGCAGCGTTGAAAGGGCGGGGGGGCCCTACAATGAGCAGTTCTTC

d_gene: NA
v_gene: TRBV5-1
abundance: NA
j_gene: TRBJ1-6
CDR3aa: CASKRSGDSPLHF
CDR3nt: TGCGCCAGCAAACGGTCGGGAGATTCACCCCTCCACTTT

d_gene: TRBD2
v_gene: TRBV6-4
abundance: once
j_gene: TRBJ2-1
CDR3aa: CASSEASGSENEQFF
CDR3nt: TGTGCCAGCAGTGAGGCTAGCGGGAGTGAGAATGAGCAGTTCTTC

d_gene: NA
v_gene: TRBV20-1
abundance: NA
j_gene: TRBJ2-7
CDR3aa: CSARDEGGSYEQYF
CDR3nt: TGCAGTGCTAGAGATGAAGGGGGCTCCTACGAGCAGTACTTC

d_gene: TRBD1
v_gene: TRBV6-1
abundance: many
j_gene: TRBJ1-2
CDR3aa: CASSSRQGLYGYTF
CDR3nt: TGTGCCAGCAGTTCAAGACAGGGCCTCTATGGCTACACCTTC

d_gene: NA
v_gene: TRBV6-1
abundance: NA
j_gene: TRBJ1-5
CDR3aa: CASSPLDYSNQPQHF
CDR3nt: TGTGCCAGCAGCCCACTGGACTATAGCAATCAGCCCCAGCATTTT

d_gene: NA
v_gene: TRBV13
abundance: NA
j_gene: TRBJ2-5
CDR3aa: CASSPRGEETQYF
CDR3nt: TGTGCCAGCAGCCCCAGGGGGGAAGAGACCCAGTACTTC

d_gene: NA
v_gene: TRBV12-3/TRBV12-4
abundance: few
j_gene: TRBJ2-1
CDR3aa: CASSYLAGLRNEQFF
CDR3nt: TGTGCCAGCAGTTACCTCGCGGGGTTGCGCAATGAGCAGTTCTTC

d_gene: NA
v_gene: TRBV6-2/TRBV6-3
abundance: NA
j_gene: TRBJ2-3
CDR3aa: CASSQGATQYF
CDR3nt: TGTGCCAGCAGCCAGGGTGCTACGCAGTATTTT

d_gene: TRBD1
v_gene: TRBV20-1
abundance: NA
j_gene: TRBJ1-2
CDR3aa: CSARDSGQGNYGYAF
CDR3nt: TGCAGTGCTAGAGACTCGGGACAGGGGAACTATGGCTACGCCTTC

d_gene: NA
v_gene: TRBV12-3/TRBV12-4
abundance: NA
j_gene: TRBJ1-5
CDR3aa: CASTQGLNQPQHF
CDR3nt: TGTGCCAGCACGCAGGGCCTCAATCAGCCCCAGCATTTT

d_gene: NA
v_gene: TRBV20-1
abundance: few
j_gene: TRBJ2-2
CDR3aa: CGARDHSTGELFF
CDR3nt: TGCGGTGCTAGAGATCACAGCACCGGGGAGCTGTTTTTT

d_gene: TRBD1
v_gene: TRBV12-3/TRBV12-4
abundance: NA
j_gene: TRBJ1-1
CDR3aa: CASSSPGQGTYTEAFF
CDR3nt: TGTGCCAGCAGTTCGCCGGGACAGGGTACGTACACTGAAGCTTTCTTT

d_gene: NA
v_gene: TRBV20-1
abundance: many
j_gene: TRBJ2-5
CDR3aa: CSARKGFSDGETQYF
CDR3nt: TGCAGTGCTAGAAAGGGATTTAGCGACGGAGAGACCCAGTACTTC

d_gene: NA
v_gene: TRBV9
abundance: few
j_gene: TRBJ1-1
CDR3aa: CASSVVEGTRTFF
CDR3nt: TGTGCCAGCAGCGTAGTAGAGGGGACAAGAACTTTCTTT

d_gene: TRBD2
v_gene: TRBV7-2
abundance: NA
j_gene: TRBJ2-7
CDR3aa: CASSLDIAGDDEQYF
CDR3nt: TGTGCCAGCAGCTTAGATATCGCGGGGGATGACGAGCAGTACTTC

d_gene: TRBD2
v_gene: TRBV29-1
abundance: many
j_gene: TRBJ2-1
CDR3aa: CSARAGGRGNEQFF
CDR3nt: TGCAGCGCCCGGGCGGGGGGCAGAGGCAATGAGCAGTTCTTC

d_gene: TRBD1
v_gene: TRBV3-1
abundance: NA
j_gene: TRBJ1-2
CDR3aa: CASSADRDNYGYTF
CDR3nt: TGTGCCAGCAGTGCGGACAGGGACAACTATGGCTACACCTTC

d_gene: NA
v_gene: TRBV14
abundance: NA
j_gene: TRBJ2-3
CDR3aa: CASSDRSLDTQYF
CDR3nt: TGTGCCAGCAGTGACAGGAGCTTGGATACGCAGTATTTT

d_gene: TRBD1
v_gene: TRBV6-1
abundance: NA
j_gene: TRBJ2-7
CDR3aa: CASSEQGVGQAYEQYF
CDR3nt: TGTGCCAGCAGTGAGCAGGGTGTGGGACAGGCGTACGAGCAGTACTTC

d_gene: NA
v_gene: TRBV24-1
abundance: NA
j_gene: TRBJ2-1
CDR3aa: CATSGNLNEQFF
CDR3nt: TGTGCCACCTCAGGGAACCTCAATGAGCAGTTCTTC

d_gene: NA
v_gene: TRBV7-2
abundance: NA
j_gene: TRBJ2-1
CDR3aa: CASSGRIYNEQFF
CDR3nt: TGTGCCAGCAGCGGTCGAATCTACAATGAGCAGTTCTTC

d_gene: TRBD2
v_gene: TRBV20-1
abundance: NA
j_gene: TRBJ2-4
CDR3aa: CSAGRGKNFLTSPNLAKNIQYF
CDR3nt: TGCAGTGCTGGCCGGGGCAAGAATTTTCTGACTAGCCCGAATCTAGCCAAAAACATTCAGTACTTC

d_gene: NA
v_gene: TRBV6-2/TRBV6-3
abundance: few
j_gene: TRBJ2-7
CDR3aa: CASSYTASEQYF
CDR3nt: TGTGCCAGCAGTTACACCGCATCGGAGCAGTACTTC

d_gene: NA
v_gene: TRBV12-3/TRBV12-4
abundance: NA
j_gene: TRBJ2-7
CDR3aa: CASSLPGAISYEQYF
CDR3nt: TGTGCCAGCAGTTTACCAGGGGCGATCTCCTACGAGCAGTACTTC

d_gene: TRBD1
v_gene: TRBV30
abundance: few
j_gene: TRBJ1-5
CDR3aa: CAWSVWDRGSNQPQHF
CDR3nt: TGTGCCTGGAGTGTATGGGACAGGGGCAGCAATCAGCCCCAGCATTTT

d_gene: NA
v_gene: TRBV20-1
abundance: many
j_gene: TRBJ1-5
CDR3aa: CSGVGSSNQPQHF
CDR3nt: TGCAGTGGCGTCGGGTCAAGCAATCAGCCCCAGCATTTT